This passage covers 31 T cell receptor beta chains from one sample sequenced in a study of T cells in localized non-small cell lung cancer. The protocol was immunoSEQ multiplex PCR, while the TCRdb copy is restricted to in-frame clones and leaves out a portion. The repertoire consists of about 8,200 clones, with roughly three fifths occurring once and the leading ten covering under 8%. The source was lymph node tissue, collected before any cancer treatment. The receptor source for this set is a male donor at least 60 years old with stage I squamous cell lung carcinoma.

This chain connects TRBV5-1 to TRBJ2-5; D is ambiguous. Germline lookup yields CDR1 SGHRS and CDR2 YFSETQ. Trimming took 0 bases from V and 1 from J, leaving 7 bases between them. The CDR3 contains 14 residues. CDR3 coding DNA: TGCGCCAGCAGCTTGGCAGGCGTCCAAGAGACCCAGTACTTC. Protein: CASSLAGVQETQYF. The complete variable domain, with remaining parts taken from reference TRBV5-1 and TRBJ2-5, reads KAGVTQTPRYLIKTRGQQVTLSCSPISGHRSVSWYQQTPGQGLQFLFEYFSETQRNKGNFPGRFSGRQFSNSRSEMNVSTLELGDSALYLCASSLAGVQETQYFGPGTRLLVL.

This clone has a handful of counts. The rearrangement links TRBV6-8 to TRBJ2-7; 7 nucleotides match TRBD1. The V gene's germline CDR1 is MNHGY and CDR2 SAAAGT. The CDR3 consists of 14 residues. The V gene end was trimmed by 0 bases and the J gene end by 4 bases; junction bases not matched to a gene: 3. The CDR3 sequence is CASSYSGQTYEQYF. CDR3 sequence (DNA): TGTGCCAGCAGTTACTCGGGACAGACTTACGAGCAGTACTTC.

The CDR3 nucleotides read TGTGCCTCCGGACAGGGTATCTACGAGCAGTACTTC. This translates into CASGQGIYEQYF. The chain links TRBV30 to TRBJ2-7, with 8 bases matching TRBD1. CDR3 length: 12 amino acids. Per the germline V gene, CDR1 is GTSNPN and CDR2 is SVGIG (reference sequence). V shed 7 bases and J 3 bases; nucleotides not matched to a gene: 5.

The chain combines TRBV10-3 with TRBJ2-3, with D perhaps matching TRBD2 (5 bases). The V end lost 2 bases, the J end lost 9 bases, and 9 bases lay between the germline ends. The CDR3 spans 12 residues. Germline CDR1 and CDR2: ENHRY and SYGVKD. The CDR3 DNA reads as TGTGCCATCAGTGAGAACCAGCGGACGCAGTATTTT. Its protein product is CAISENQRTQYF.

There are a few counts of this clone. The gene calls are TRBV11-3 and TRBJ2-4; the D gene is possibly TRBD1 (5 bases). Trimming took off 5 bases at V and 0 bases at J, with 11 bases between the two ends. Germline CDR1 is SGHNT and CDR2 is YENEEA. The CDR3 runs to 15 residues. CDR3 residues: CASSPDQGAKNIQYF. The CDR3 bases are TGTGCCAGCAGCCCGGACCAGGGAGCCAAAAACATTCAGTACTTC.

The CDR3 loop is CASSPSSGTGYRNTIYF. The CDR3 DNA is TGTGCCAGCAGCCCTTCCTCCGGGACAGGGTATCGAAACACCATATATTTT. The V gene is TRBV28, the J gene TRBJ1-3; TRBD1 agrees at 9 bases. The germline V gene encodes CDR1 MDHEN and CDR2 SYDVKM. J lost 5 bases, V lost 6 bases, and 14 bases had no gene match. CDR3 size: 17 residues.

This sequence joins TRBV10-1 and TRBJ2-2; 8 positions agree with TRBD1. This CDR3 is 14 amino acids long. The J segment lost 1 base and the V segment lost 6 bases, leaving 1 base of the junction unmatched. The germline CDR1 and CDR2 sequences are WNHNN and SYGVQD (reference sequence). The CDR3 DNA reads TGCGCCAGCAGAGGGACAGGGAACACCGGGGAGCTGTTTTTT. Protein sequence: CASRGTGNTGELFF.

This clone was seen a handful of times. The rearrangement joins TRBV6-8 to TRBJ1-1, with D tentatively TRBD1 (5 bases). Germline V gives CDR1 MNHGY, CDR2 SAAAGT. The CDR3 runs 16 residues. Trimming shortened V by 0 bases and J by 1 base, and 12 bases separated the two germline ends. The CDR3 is CASSYSRGARNTEAFF. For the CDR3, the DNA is TGTGCCAGCAGTTACTCCCGGGGCGCTCGGAACACTGAAGCTTTCTTT.

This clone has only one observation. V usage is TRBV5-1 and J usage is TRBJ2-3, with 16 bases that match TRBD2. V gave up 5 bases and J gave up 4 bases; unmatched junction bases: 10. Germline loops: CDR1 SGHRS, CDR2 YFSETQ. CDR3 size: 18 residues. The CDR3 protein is CASRSPGLAGGPSDTQYF. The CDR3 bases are TGCGCCAGCAGATCTCCGGGACTAGCGGGAGGGCCGTCAGATACGCAGTATTTT.

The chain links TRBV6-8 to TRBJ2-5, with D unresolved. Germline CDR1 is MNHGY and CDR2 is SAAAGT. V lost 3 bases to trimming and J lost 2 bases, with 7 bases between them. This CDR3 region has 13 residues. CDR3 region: CASSYSLQETQYF. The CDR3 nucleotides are TGTGCCAGCAGTTATTCGTTGCAAGAGACCCAGTACTTC.

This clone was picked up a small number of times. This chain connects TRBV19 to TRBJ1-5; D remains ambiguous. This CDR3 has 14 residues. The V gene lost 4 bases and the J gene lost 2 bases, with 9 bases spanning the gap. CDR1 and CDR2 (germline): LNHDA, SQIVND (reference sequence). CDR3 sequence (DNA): TGTGCCAGTAGTACAGGATTGGGCAATCAGCCCCAGCATTTT. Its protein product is CASSTGLGNQPQHF.

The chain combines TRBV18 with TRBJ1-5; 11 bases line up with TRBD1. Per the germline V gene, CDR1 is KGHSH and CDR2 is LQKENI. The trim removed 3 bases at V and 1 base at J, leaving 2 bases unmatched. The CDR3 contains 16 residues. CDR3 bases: TGTGCCAGCTCACCCGGGACAGGGGGAAGCAATCAGCCCCAGCATTTT. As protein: CASSPGTGGSNQPQHF.

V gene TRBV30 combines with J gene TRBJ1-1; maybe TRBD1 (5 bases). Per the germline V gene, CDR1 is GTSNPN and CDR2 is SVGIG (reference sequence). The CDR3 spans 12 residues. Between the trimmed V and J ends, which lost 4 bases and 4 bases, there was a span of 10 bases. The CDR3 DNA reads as TGTGCCTGGACCAGGGAGATCACTGAAGCTTTCTTT. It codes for CAWTREITEAFF.

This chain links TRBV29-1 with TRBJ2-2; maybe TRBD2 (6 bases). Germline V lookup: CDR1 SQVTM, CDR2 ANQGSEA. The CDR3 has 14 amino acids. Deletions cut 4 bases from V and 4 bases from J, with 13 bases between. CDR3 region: CSVVGEVGTGELFF. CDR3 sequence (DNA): TGCAGCGTTGTGGGGGAGGTGGGCACCGGGGAGCTGTTTTTT.

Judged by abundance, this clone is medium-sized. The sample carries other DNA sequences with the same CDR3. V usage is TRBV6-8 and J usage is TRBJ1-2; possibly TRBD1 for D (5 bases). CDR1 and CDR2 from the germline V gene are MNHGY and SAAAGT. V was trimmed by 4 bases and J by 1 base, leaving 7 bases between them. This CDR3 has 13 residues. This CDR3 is CASSWDDNYGYTF. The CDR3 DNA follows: TGTGCCAGCAGTTGGGACGATAACTATGGCTACACCTTC.

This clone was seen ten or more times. This CDR3 is CASSPGGGKVTAFF. Here the CDR3 DNA reads TGTGCCAGCAGCCCAGGTGGGGGGAAGGTGACTGCTTTCTTT. The chain carries TRBV11-3 and TRBJ1-1, with a weak D call TRBD1 (5 bases). Trimming removed 5 bases at V and 11 bases at J, with 21 bases between. Germline V lookup: CDR1 SGHNT, CDR2 YENEEA. CDR3 length equals 14 residues.

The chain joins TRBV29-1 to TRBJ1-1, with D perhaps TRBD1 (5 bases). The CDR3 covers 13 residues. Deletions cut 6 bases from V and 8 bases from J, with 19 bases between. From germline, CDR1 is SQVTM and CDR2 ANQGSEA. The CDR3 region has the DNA TGCAGCGTCGACTCCGGGACCCCGATCGAAGCTTTCTTT. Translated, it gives CSVDSGTPIEAFF.

The CDR3 DNA follows: TGTGCCAGCAGCACCCGGGACTTATACAATGAGCAGTTCTTC. Translated: CASSTRDLYNEQFF. The chain carries TRBV11-3 and TRBJ2-1; tentative D call: TRBD2 (6 bases). Trimming shortened V by 5 bases and J by 4 bases, and 12 bases separated the two germline ends. From germline, CDR1 is SGHNT and CDR2 YENEEA. The length of the CDR3 is 14 residues.

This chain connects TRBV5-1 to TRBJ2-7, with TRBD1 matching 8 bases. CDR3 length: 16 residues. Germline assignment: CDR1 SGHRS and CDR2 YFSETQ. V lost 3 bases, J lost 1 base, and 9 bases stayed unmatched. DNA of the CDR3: TGCGCCAGCAGCTCCTCAGGGGGCCGGACATCCTACGAGCAGTACTTC. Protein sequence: CASSSSGGRTSYEQYF.

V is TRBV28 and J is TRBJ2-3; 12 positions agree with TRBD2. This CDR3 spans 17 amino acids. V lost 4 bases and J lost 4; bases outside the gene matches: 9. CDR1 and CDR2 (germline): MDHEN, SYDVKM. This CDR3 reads CASSSLTSGRGADTQYF. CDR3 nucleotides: TGTGCCAGCAGTTCCCTGACTAGCGGGAGAGGTGCAGATACGCAGTATTTT.

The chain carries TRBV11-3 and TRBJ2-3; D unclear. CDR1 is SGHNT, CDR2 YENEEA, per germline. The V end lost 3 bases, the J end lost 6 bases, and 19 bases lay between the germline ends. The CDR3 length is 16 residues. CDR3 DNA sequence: TGTGCCAGCAGCTTGGGTTTTGCCGGCGCGAACGATACGCAGTATTTT. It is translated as CASSLGFAGANDTQYF.

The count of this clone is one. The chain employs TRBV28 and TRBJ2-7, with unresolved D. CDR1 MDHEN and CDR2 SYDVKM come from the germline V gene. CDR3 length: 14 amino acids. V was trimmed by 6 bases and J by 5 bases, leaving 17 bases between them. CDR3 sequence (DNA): TGTGCCAGCAGCTCCGGAGCCCCTCCCCACGAGCAGTACTTC. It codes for CASSSGAPPHEQYF.

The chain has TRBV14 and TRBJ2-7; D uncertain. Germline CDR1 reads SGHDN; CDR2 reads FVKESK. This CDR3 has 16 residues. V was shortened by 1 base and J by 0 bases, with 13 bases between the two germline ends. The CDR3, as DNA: TGTGCCAGCAGCCAAGTCCCCACGGAGAGCTCCTACGAGCAGTACTTC. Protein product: CASSQVPTESSYEQYF.

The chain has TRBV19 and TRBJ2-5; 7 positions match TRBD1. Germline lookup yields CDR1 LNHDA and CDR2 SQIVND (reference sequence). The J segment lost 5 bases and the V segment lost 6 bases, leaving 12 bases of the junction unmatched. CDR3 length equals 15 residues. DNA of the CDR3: TGTGCCAGTAGCCATGGGACAGCGTCAAGGGAGACCCAGTACTTC. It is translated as CASSHGTASRETQYF.

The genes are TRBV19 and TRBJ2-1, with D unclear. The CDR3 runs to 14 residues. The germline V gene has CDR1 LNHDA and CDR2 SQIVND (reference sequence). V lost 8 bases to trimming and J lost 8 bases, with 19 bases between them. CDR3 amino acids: CASSSGLVQHEQFF. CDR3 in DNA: TGTGCCAGTTCTTCTGGTCTAGTCCAGCATGAGCAGTTCTTC. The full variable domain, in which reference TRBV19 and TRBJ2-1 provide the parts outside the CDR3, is DGGITQSPKYLFRKEGQNVTLSCEQNLNHDAMYWYRQDPGQGLRLIYYSQIVNDFQKGDIAEGYSVSREKKESFPLTVTSAQKNPTAFYLCASSSGLVQHEQFFGPGTRLTVL.

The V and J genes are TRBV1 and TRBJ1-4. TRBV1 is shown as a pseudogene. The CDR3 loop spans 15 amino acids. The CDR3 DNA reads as TGCGCCAGCAGCCAAGCCGCGGGTACTTCCCCAAAACTGTTTTTT. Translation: CASSQAAGTSPKLFF.

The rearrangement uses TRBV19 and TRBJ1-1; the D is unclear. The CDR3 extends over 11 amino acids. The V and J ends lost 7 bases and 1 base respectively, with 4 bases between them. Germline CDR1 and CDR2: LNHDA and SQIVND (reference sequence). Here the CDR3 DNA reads TGTGCCAGTAAAGGGAACACTGAAGCTTTCTTT. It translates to CASKGNTEAFF.

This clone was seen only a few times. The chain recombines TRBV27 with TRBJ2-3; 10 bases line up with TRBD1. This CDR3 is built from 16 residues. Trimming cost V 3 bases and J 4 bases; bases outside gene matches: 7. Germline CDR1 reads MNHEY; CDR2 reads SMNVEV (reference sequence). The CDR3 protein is CASSFGDRGGADTQYF. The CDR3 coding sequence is TGTGCCAGCAGTTTTGGGGACAGGGGAGGGGCAGATACGCAGTATTTT.

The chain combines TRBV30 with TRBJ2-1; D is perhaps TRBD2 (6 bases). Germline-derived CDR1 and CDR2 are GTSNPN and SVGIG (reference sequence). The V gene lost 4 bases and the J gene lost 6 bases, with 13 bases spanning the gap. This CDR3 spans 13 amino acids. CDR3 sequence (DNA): TGTGCCTGGACTAGCGCGTCTGGCAATGAGCAGTTCTTC. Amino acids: CAWTSASGNEQFF.

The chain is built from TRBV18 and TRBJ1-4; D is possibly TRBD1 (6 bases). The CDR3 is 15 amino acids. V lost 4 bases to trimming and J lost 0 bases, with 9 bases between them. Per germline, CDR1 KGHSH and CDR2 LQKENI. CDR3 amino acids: CASSRDITTNEKLFF. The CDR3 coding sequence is TGTGCCAGCTCACGGGACATCACAACTAATGAAAAACTGTTTTTT.

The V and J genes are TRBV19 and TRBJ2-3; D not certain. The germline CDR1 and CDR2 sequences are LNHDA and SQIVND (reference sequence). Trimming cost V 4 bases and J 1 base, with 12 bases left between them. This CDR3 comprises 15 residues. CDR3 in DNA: TGTGCCAGTAGTAAGGGCAGGAGCGGCACAGATACGCAGTATTTT. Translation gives CASSKGRSGTDTQYF.